The 26 T cell receptor beta chains listed next were all sequenced from one sample in a study of molecular identifiers for immune sequencing clone quantification. One entry per CDR3 protein, called by TCRdb with MiXCR from the PCR reads. This sample yields 88,000 or so distinct CDR3 sequences, of which 21% are seen a single time; 1% to 1.2% belongs to the top ten. Sequencing was carried out using naive CD8+ T cells from blood, with Jurkat cell RNA spiked in. Subset here: FACS-sorted CD8+CD4-CCR7+CD45RA+ naive T cells. Receptor source: a human donor in good health. Some libraries in this study had Jurkat cell RNA spiked in.

This clonotype was counted only a few times. The CDR3 bases are TGCAGTGCCAGGGGACAGGATCAGCCCCAGCATTTT. Protein: CSARGQDQPQHF. The chain combines TRBV20-1 with TRBJ1-5, with 8 nucleotides matching TRBD1. Germline lookup yields CDR1 DFQATT and CDR2 SNEGSKA (reference sequence). The trim removed 6 bases at V and 5 bases at J, leaving 3 bases unmatched. The CDR3 extends over 12 amino acids.

Note on this clonotype: This sequence may be a read error, since a much larger clone differs from it by one base. This CDR3 is missing its conserved last phenylalanine or tryptophan, likely due to a read error. This rearrangement joins TRBV7-8 to TRBJ2-2, with a possible D match to TRBD1 (6 bases). The CDR3 has 16 amino acids. Trimming stripped 3 bases from V and 1 base from J, with 12 bases between. Germline V gene lookup returns CDR1 SGHVS and CDR2 FQNEAQ. CDR3 amino acids: CASSFLDRRNTGELFL. The CDR3 nucleotides read TGTGCCAGCAGCTTTTTAGACAGGAGGAACACCGGGGAGCTGTTTCTT.

This chain links TRBV20-1 with TRBJ1-2; no reliable D call. V lost 6 bases and J 2 bases, leaving 16 bases between the germline ends. This CDR3 is 14 amino acids long. Germline V CDR1 and CDR2: DFQATT, SNEGSKA (reference sequence). Here the CDR3 DNA reads TGCAGTGCCCAGTCGTCTACGGGCAACTATGGCTACACCTTC. Translated, it gives CSAQSSTGNYGYTF.

The sample holds many counts of this clonotype. This chain connects TRBV30 to TRBJ1-1; a possible D gene is TRBD1 (6 bases). Germline-derived CDR1 and CDR2 are GTSNPN and SVGIG (reference sequence). V gave up 3 bases and J gave up 6 bases, with 20 bases separating them. The CDR3 is 15 residues long. DNA for the CDR3: TGTGCCTGGAGCGCCCCACAGGGCCTTCTCGCTGAAGCTTTCTTT. This sequence encodes CAWSAPQGLLAEAFF. The whole variable domain, remainder taken from reference TRBV30 and TRBJ1-1, is SQTIHQWPATLVQPVGSPLSLECTVEGTSNPNLYWYRQAAGRGLQLLFYSVGIGQISSEVPQNLSASRPQDRQFILSSKKLLLSDSGFYLCAWSAPQGLLAEAFFGQGTRLTVV.

About this clonotype: An end of the junction does not agree with germline; a read error may underlie this. The chain carries TRBV20-1 and TRBJ1-3; D is unclear. The CDR3 length is 13 residues. Germline lookup yields CDR1 DFQATT and CDR2 SNEGSKA (reference sequence). The CDR3 here is CSARSGVGDTIYF. CDR3 bases: TGCAGTGCTAGAAGCGGAGTTGGAGACACCATATATTTT.

This clonotype was counted a few times. V usage is TRBV12-5 and J usage is TRBJ2-5; 15 nucleotides align to TRBD2. CDR1 and CDR2 from the germline V gene are LGHNT and FRNRAP. The CDR3 is made up of 16 amino acids. Trimming removed 3 bases from V and 5 bases from J; junction bases left unmatched: 4. CDR3 sequence: CASGLSGLAGGETQYF. The CDR3 nucleotides read TGTGCTAGTGGTTTATCGGGACTAGCGGGAGGCGAGACCCAGTACTTC.

The table lists this clonotype with many counts. The J gene is TRBJ2-3, the V gene TRBV6-2 or TRBV6-3, with D perhaps TRBD2 (5 bases). The CDR3 covers 14 residues. Germline CDR1 is MNHEY and CDR2 is SVGEGT. V dropped 2 bases and J dropped 5 bases, with 11 bases sitting between them. CDR3 sequence reads: CASSYDAGRDTQYF. CDR3 sequence (DNA): TGTGCCAGCAGTTACGACGCGGGCAGAGATACGCAGTATTTT.

Ten or more counts support this clonotype. V gene TRBV5-6 combines with J gene TRBJ2-7; 9 nucleotides agree with TRBD2. Germline lookup yields CDR1 SGHDT and CDR2 YYEEEE. This CDR3 is 15 amino acids long. J was trimmed by 5 bases and V by 0 bases; bases with no gene match: 6. CDR3 nucleotides: TGTGCCAGCAGCTTGGTCGCGGGGGGGCCCCACGAGCAGTACTTC. Residues: CASSLVAGGPHEQYF.

This clonotype was found many times. CDR3 sequence: CSVGPQGVNTGELFF. The CDR3, as DNA: TGCAGCGTTGGTCCGCAGGGGGTGAACACCGGGGAGCTGTTTTTT. The chain has TRBV29-1 and TRBJ2-2; 7 bases match TRBD1. With 4 bases clipped from V and 1 base from J, the junction kept 6 bases outside the gene matches. Germline values: CDR1 SQVTM, CDR2 ANQGSEA. CDR3 size: 15 residues.

Notes on this clonotype: With a much larger clone just one base away, this may be a read error. The V call is TRBV30, the J call TRBJ2-2; D call uncertain. Germline values: CDR1 GTSNPN, CDR2 SVGIG (reference sequence). This CDR3 contains 13 residues. The CDR3 spells CARSVWNTGELFF. Written as DNA, the CDR3 is TGTGCCCGGAGTGTGTGGAACACCGGGGAGCTGTTTTTT.

This chain connects TRBV30 to TRBJ2-7; no clear D gene. V was cut by 0 bases and J by 3 bases, with 9 bases left in between. The germline V gene has CDR1 GTSNPN and CDR2 SVGIG (reference sequence). This CDR3 is 13 amino acids long. CDR3 nucleotide sequence: TGTGCCTGGAGTGTGTCCATGAACTACGAGCAGTACTTC. Translated, it gives CAWSVSMNYEQYF.

Comments on this clonotype: A clone one base away is much larger, so this may be a read error. The chain is built from TRBV5-3 and TRBJ1-1; D is uncertain. TRBV5-3 counts as an open reading frame of uncertain function. The CDR3 has 14 amino acids. The CDR3 is CASSSEGGLPQAFF. As DNA, the CDR3 is TGTGCCAGCAGCTCGGAGGGTGGCCTACCTCAAGCTTTCTTT.

The V gene is TRBV30, the J gene TRBJ2-7; D is perhaps TRBD2 (5 bases). The V end was cut by 8 bases, the J end by 7 bases, with 12 bases between. Per the germline V gene, CDR1 is GTSNPN and CDR2 is SVGIG (reference sequence). This CDR3 has 10 amino acids. The CDR3 sequence: CARLREEQYF. The CDR3 DNA reads as TGTGCCAGACTCCGGGAAGAGCAGTACTTC.

This clonotype occurred many times. The chain recombines TRBV28 with TRBJ2-2; D gene ambiguous. The CDR3 runs 11 residues. Trimming shortened V by 8 bases and J by 6 bases, and 7 bases separated the two germline ends. In germline, CDR1 is MDHEN, CDR2 SYDVKM. CDR3 sequence reads: CASGSAGELFF. The CDR3 region has the DNA TGTGCCAGCGGTTCGGCCGGGGAGCTGTTTTTT.

This clonotype has just a few counts. The chain recombines TRBV12-3 or TRBV12-4 with TRBJ2-1; 14 bases align to TRBD2. The CDR3 runs to 18 residues. Trimming at V came to 5 bases and at J to 4 bases, leaving 10 bases not matched to a gene. This CDR3 is CASSQRLAGGEFYNEQFF. The CDR3 bases are TGTGCCAGCAGTCAGCGACTAGCGGGAGGGGAATTTTACAATGAGCAGTTCTTC.

The table lists this clonotype with many counts. The genes are TRBV20-1 and TRBJ1-5; 8 nucleotides agree with TRBD1. This CDR3 contains 14 residues. Germline loops: CDR1 DFQATT, CDR2 SNEGSKA (reference sequence). The CDR3 spells CSVFGTGLNQPQHF. The CDR3, as DNA: TGCAGCGTGTTTGGGACAGGTCTCAATCAGCCCCAGCATTTT.

The sample holds many counts of this clonotype. The chain joins TRBV5-4 to TRBJ2-5; no reliable D call. Trimming took off 1 base at V and 3 bases at J, with 7 bases between the two ends. This CDR3 is 13 amino acids long. Germline V gives CDR1 SGHNT, CDR2 YYREEE (reference sequence). CDR3 sequence reads: CASSLRAEETQYF. In nucleotides, the CDR3 is TGTGCCAGCAGCTTGAGGGCGGAAGAGACCCAGTACTTC.

This clonotype was counted ten times or more. V usage is TRBV4-3 and J usage is TRBJ1-2, with D maybe TRBD1 (6 bases). CDR3 length equals 16 residues. The V gene's germline CDR1 is LGHNA and CDR2 YSLEER. V lost 0 bases and J 6 bases, leaving 17 bases between the germline ends. CDR3 loop: CASSQDAVSRGNGYTF. The CDR3 region has the DNA TGCGCCAGCAGCCAAGACGCCGTTAGCAGGGGTAATGGCTACACCTTC.

V usage is TRBV28 and J usage is TRBJ2-2, with D perhaps matching TRBD2 (6 bases). Germline assignment: CDR1 MDHEN and CDR2 SYDVKM. CDR3 length equals 13 residues. V gave up 3 bases and J gave up 8 bases, with 10 bases separating them. The CDR3 sequence: CASSLRREGELFF. The DNA of the CDR3 is TGTGCCAGCAGTTTGCGCCGGGAGGGGGAGCTGTTTTTT.

This sequence joins TRBV6-2 or TRBV6-3 and TRBJ1-5, with a weak D call TRBD1 (5 bases). The germline CDR1 and CDR2 sequences are MNHEY and SVGEGT. Trimming stripped 6 bases from V and 5 bases from J, with 14 bases between. The CDR3 covers 14 residues. The CDR3 region has the DNA TGTGCCAGCAGGCCTGGGACCCTCGATCAGCCCCAGCATTTT. This encodes CASRPGTLDQPQHF.

This clonotype was detected ten times or more. The V gene is TRBV27, the J gene TRBJ2-7; D is uncertain. The CDR3 runs to 14 residues. Trimming removed 2 bases from V and 2 bases from J, with 10 bases in between. Germline V lookup: CDR1 MNHEY, CDR2 SMNVEV (reference sequence). CDR3 DNA: TGTGCCAGCAGTTTAAGGAGTACAGCCTACGAGCAGTACTTC. It encodes CASSLRSTAYEQYF.

Note on this clonotype: A much larger clonotype is one base distant, so this may be a read error. V usage is TRBV20-1 and J usage is TRBJ2-7; D ambiguous. Germline V gives CDR1 DFQATT, CDR2 SNEGSKA (reference sequence). The CDR3 has 12 residues. Trimming left V 0 bases short and J 3 bases short, with 6 bases between. The chain's CDR3 is CSARDECYEQYF. The CDR3, as DNA: TGCAGTGCTAGAGATGAGTGCTACGAGCAGTACTTC.

This clonotype showed up just a few times. The V gene is TRBV3-1, the J gene TRBJ2-4, with a possible D match to TRBD2 (5 bases). Trimming removed 2 bases at V and 0 bases at J, with 14 bases between. Germline CDR1 and CDR2: LGHDT and YNNKEL (reference sequence). This CDR3 comprises 17 residues. The CDR3 DNA follows: TGTGCCAGCAGCCAATATTCCGGGAAACTAGCCAAAAACATTCAGTACTTC. It encodes CASSQYSGKLAKNIQYF.

At least ten counts were recorded for this clonotype. The rearrangement links TRBV3-1 to TRBJ1-5; D uncertain. The ends were cut back, 0 bases at V and 7 bases at J, with 16 bases in the middle. This CDR3 comprises 16 residues. Germline V gene data show CDR1 as LGHDT and CDR2 as YNNKEL (reference sequence). CDR3 sequence: CASSQEGPGQNQPQHF. Here the CDR3 DNA reads TGTGCCAGCAGCCAAGAGGGTCCCGGGCAGAACCAGCCCCAGCATTTT. Drawing the rest from reference TRBV3-1 and TRBJ1-5, the complete variable domain is DTAVSQTPKYLVTQMGNDKSIKCEQNLGHDTMYWYKQDSKKFLKIMFSYNNKELIINETVPNRFSPKSPDKAHLNLHINSLELGDSAVYFCASSQEGPGQNQPQHFGDGTRLSIL.

This clonotype showed up just a few times. Given a much more abundant clone one base away, this may be a read error. The chain carries TRBV7-9 and TRBJ1-4, with a tentative D call TRBD1 (6 bases). Trimming shortened V by 5 bases and J by 8 bases, and 18 bases separated the two germline ends. From germline, CDR1 is SEHNR and CDR2 FQNEAQ (reference sequence). The CDR3 is made up of 15 amino acids. CDR3 amino acids: CASSLFGPGAEKLFF. As DNA, the CDR3 is TGTGCCAGCAGCCTTTTTGGACCGGGGGCGGAAAAACTGTTTTTT.

V gene TRBV14 combines with J gene TRBJ1-6; 8 bases are a match to TRBD1. V dropped 1 base and J dropped 2; count of bases not matched to a gene: 7. The CDR3 is made up of 18 amino acids. Germline assignment: CDR1 SGHDN and CDR2 FVKESK. The CDR3 nucleotides read TGTGCCAGCAGCCAAGGTGGGCAGGGGGCTCCCTATAATTCACCCCTCCACTTT. This sequence encodes CASSQGGQGAPYNSPLHF.